One and the same sample provided the 20 T cell receptor beta chains below, sequenced in a study of early T cells in non-severe SARS-CoV-2 infection (dated by TCRdb to the early 2020s). Library generation was performed with 5' RACE. Reads for this sample came from a NextSeq 500. TCRdb itself trimmed the public reads at Q25 with fastp, ran MiXCR and retained productive beta chains. Rows with one shared CDR3 protein collapse into an entry with the most common genes and DNA. The sample table contains approximately 58,000 distinct CDR3 sequences; only one count was recorded for roughly 6.8% of them. The ten largest clones take up roughly 4% of the sample. The specimen was whole blood. These receptor sequences come from an adult who was a healthcare worker with PCR-confirmed SARS-CoV-2 infection or an uninfected control (not recorded which).

The rearrangement links TRBV24-1 to TRBJ1-5, with 9 positions matching TRBD1. In germline, CDR1 is KGHDR, CDR2 SFDVKD. This CDR3 is 17 amino acids long. The junction had 11 bases not matched to a gene; V was cut back by 4 bases and J by 5 bases. CDR3 sequence reads: CATSDTWTGDGYQPQHF. CDR3 DNA: TGTGCCACCAGTGACACCTGGACAGGGGACGGCTATCAGCCCCAGCATTTT.

This clonotype showed up many times. The rearrangement joins TRBV4-1 to TRBJ2-2, with 8 bases that match TRBD1. CDR1 and CDR2 (germline): MGHRA, YSYEKL. The CDR3 is made up of 18 amino acids. V lost 3 bases to trimming and J lost 10 bases; unmatched junction nucleotides: 19. CDR3 DNA: TGCGCCAGCAGCCATGAGGCCTATTCCGGACAGGGATTTTTGGAGCTGTTTTTT. Encoded protein: CASSHEAYSGQGFLELFF.

This clonotype was seen a handful of times. The V call is TRBV25-1, the J call TRBJ2-2, with TRBD2 identical over 10 bases. With 5 bases clipped from V and 6 bases from J, the junction kept 12 bases outside the gene matches. This CDR3 contains 17 residues. CDR1 and CDR2 (germline): MGHDK, SYGVNS. CDR3 protein: CASSPRSGGAFPGELFF. The CDR3, as DNA: TGTGCCAGCAGTCCCCGGAGCGGGGGGGCTTTTCCCGGGGAGCTGTTTTTT. Drawing the rest from reference TRBV25-1 and TRBJ2-2, the complete variable domain is EADIYQTPRYLVIGTGKKITLECSQTMGHDKMYWYQQDPGMELHLIHYSYGVNSTEKGDLSSESTVSRIRTEHFPLTLESARPSHTSQYLCASSPRSGGAFPGELFFGEGSRLTVL.

This clonotype was recorded many times. The V and J genes are TRBV11-2 and TRBJ2-7, with 11 positions matching TRBD1. The CDR3 is 14 amino acids. Losses at the gene ends were 1 base for V and 6 bases for J; bases not matched to a gene: 2. The germline V gene encodes CDR1 SGHAT and CDR2 FQNNGV. As DNA, the CDR3 is TGTGCCAGCAGCTTAGGGACAGGGGGCTTCGAGCAGTACTTC. Encoded protein: CASSLGTGGFEQYF.

The J gene is TRBJ2-1, the V gene TRBV6-2 or TRBV6-3, with 7 bases that match TRBD2. Germline assignment: CDR1 MNHEY and CDR2 SVGEGT. The CDR3 runs 13 residues. Unmatched junction bases numbered 0, after V lost 5 bases and J lost 2 bases. The CDR3 spells CASSGTTYNEQFF. The CDR3 bases are TGTGCCAGCAGTGGGACTACCTACAATGAGCAGTTCTTC.

This clonotype was seen at least ten times. The chain joins TRBV20-1 to TRBJ1-2, with a weak D call TRBD1 (5 bases). The CDR3 extends over 13 amino acids. V was trimmed by 5 bases and J by 2 bases, leaving 12 bases between them. Germline-derived CDR1 and CDR2 are DFQATT and SNEGSKA (reference sequence). CDR3: CSAEAGFNYGYTF. The CDR3 coding sequence is TGCAGTGCTGAAGCAGGGTTCAACTATGGCTACACCTTC.

This clonotype has at least ten counts. The rearrangement uses TRBV5-4 and TRBJ1-1; the match to TRBD1 covers 7 bases. After removal of 4 bases from V and 5 bases from J, the junction contained 8 bases not matched to a gene. The germline gives CDR1 SGHNT, CDR2 YYREEE (reference sequence). The CDR3 has 14 amino acids. The CDR3 region has the DNA TGTGCCAGCAGCGCACAGGGGCTGGGAACTGAAGCTTTCTTT. This sequence encodes CASSAQGLGTEAFF.

This clonotype has at least ten counts. The CDR3, as DNA: TGTGCCTGGAGTGGGGCAGGGGGCTTCGATGGCTACACCTTC. The encoded protein is CAWSGAGGFDGYTF. The chain is built from TRBV30 and TRBJ1-2, with 8 nucleotides matching TRBD1. The CDR3 loop spans 14 amino acids. Germline assignment: CDR1 GTSNPN and CDR2 SVGIG (reference sequence). V was pared by 1 base and J by 6 bases, with 7 bases of the junction left unmatched. Full variable domain (remainder filled in from reference TRBV30 and TRBJ1-2): SQTIHQWPATLVQPVGSPLSLECTVEGTSNPNLYWYRQAAGRGLQLLFYSVGIGQISSEVPQNLSASRPQDRQFILSSKKLLLSDSGFYLCAWSGAGGFDGYTFGSGTRLTVV.

This clonotype has more than one count but fewer than ten. V usage is TRBV5-1 and J usage is TRBJ2-7; the D call may be TRBD1 or TRBD2 (5 bases each). Germline CDR1 reads SGHRS; CDR2 reads YFSETQ. The CDR3 extends over 13 amino acids. Between the trimmed V and J ends, which lost 3 bases and 4 bases, there was a span of 11 bases. Written as DNA, the CDR3 is TGCGCCAGCAGCTGGGGGATTCGGTACGAGCAGTACTTC. It specifies CASSWGIRYEQYF.

This clonotype was observed a handful of times. The V and J genes are TRBV7-2 and TRBJ2-5, with D possibly matching TRBD1 (6 bases). V was trimmed by 5 bases and J by 1 base, leaving 11 bases between them. In germline, CDR1 is SGHTA, CDR2 FQGNSA. This CDR3 is 14 amino acids long. In DNA, the CDR3 is TGTGCCAGCAGCCCAACAGGGTTCCAAGAGACCCAGTACTTC. Its translation is CASSPTGFQETQYF.

This clonotype was picked up a small number of times. J is TRBJ2-7 and V is TRBV7-9; no clear D gene. The CDR3 extends over 13 amino acids. Trimming pared 3 bases from V and 7 bases from J, leaving 13 bases between. The germline gives CDR1 SEHNR, CDR2 FQNEAQ (reference sequence). CDR3 DNA sequence: TGTGCCAGCAGCTTCGACGCCCGGCGGGAGCAGTACTTC. This sequence encodes CASSFDARREQYF.

This clonotype was seen ten or more times. The J gene is TRBJ1-1, the V gene TRBV12-3 or TRBV12-4; D remains ambiguous. V lost 5 bases and J lost 1, with 5 bases in between. The CDR3 length is 12 residues. The CDR3 loop is CASSTANTEAFF. In DNA form, the CDR3 reads TGTGCCAGCAGTACAGCGAACACTGAAGCTTTCTTT.

This clonotype was counted at least ten times. J is TRBJ1-1 and V is TRBV5-6; D unclear. The V gene's germline CDR1 is SGHDT and CDR2 YYEEEE. Trimming pared 3 bases from V and 1 base from J, leaving 10 bases between. CDR3 length: 14 amino acids. The CDR3 DNA reads TGTGCCAGCAGCTATCGGGCAGCGAACACTGAAGCTTTCTTT. Translation gives CASSYRAANTEAFF. Filled out from reference TRBV5-6 and TRBJ1-1, the complete variable domain reads DAGVTQSPTHLIKTRGQQVTLRCSPKSGHDTVSWYQQALGQGPQFIFQYYEEEERQRGNFPDRFSGHQFPNYSSELNVNALLLGDSALYLCASSYRAANTEAFFGQGTRLTVV.

The chain carries TRBV4-1 and TRBJ1-3; D call uncertain. Germline V CDR1 and CDR2: MGHRA, YSYEKL. The V gene lost 3 bases and the J gene lost 3 bases, with 15 bases spanning the gap. The CDR3 contains 16 residues. This CDR3 reads CASSQGSSFRGNTIYF. As DNA, the CDR3 is TGCGCCAGCAGCCAGGGGAGCAGTTTTCGTGGAAACACCATATATTTT.

This clonotype was observed many times. The chain uses TRBV20-1 and TRBJ2-1; TRBD1 matches at 7 bases. V lost 2 bases to trimming and J lost 0 bases; unmatched junction nucleotides: 10. The germline CDR1 and CDR2 sequences are DFQATT and SNEGSKA (reference sequence). The CDR3 spans 17 residues. The CDR3 spells CSARSPGQSSSYNEQFF. The CDR3, as DNA: TGCAGTGCTAGAAGTCCGGGACAGTCCAGCTCCTACAATGAGCAGTTCTTC.

The chain recombines TRBV5-1 with TRBJ2-5, with 14 bases identical to TRBD2. This CDR3 has 17 residues. After removal of 3 bases from V and 2 bases from J, the junction contained 6 bases not matched to a gene. CDR1 and CDR2 from the germline V gene are SGHRS and YFSETQ. The CDR3 protein is CASSSGLAGVAQETQYF. CDR3 nucleotide sequence: TGCGCCAGCAGCTCGGGACTAGCGGGGGTAGCTCAAGAGACCCAGTACTTC.

About this clonotype itself: A much larger clone is a single base away; this may be a read error. The chain's CDR3 is CASSPDLTSYGYTF. In DNA form, the CDR3 reads TGTGCCAGCTCGCCGGACCTAACTAGCTATGGCTACACCTTC. V is TRBV18 and J is TRBJ1-2; D not certain. The V end lost 6 bases, the J end lost 4 bases, and 15 bases lay between the germline ends. This CDR3 is built from 14 residues. Germline CDR1 is KGHSH and CDR2 is LQKENI. Full variable domain (rest looked up from reference TRBV18 and TRBJ1-2): NAGVMQNPRHLVRRRGQEARLRCSPMKGHSHVYWYRQLPEEGLKFMVYLQKENIIDESGMPKERFSAEFPKEGPSILRIQQVVRGDSAAYFCASSPDLTSYGYTFGSGTRLTVV.

This clonotype was counted ten times or more. The chain employs TRBV27 and TRBJ1-4; D might be TRBD1 (6 bases). The V and J ends lost 4 bases and 7 bases respectively, with 25 bases between them. Germline-derived CDR1 and CDR2 are MNHEY and SMNVEV (reference sequence). The CDR3 is 18 residues long. The CDR3 spells CASSSDLNLRGLGEKLFF. Here the CDR3 DNA reads TGTGCCAGCAGTTCTGATTTAAATTTGAGGGGGTTGGGTGAAAAACTGTTTTTT.

This clonotype was detected many times. J is TRBJ1-6 and V is TRBV6-1, with D possibly TRBD1 on 5 matching bases. CDR3 length: 15 amino acids. CDR1 and CDR2 from the germline V gene are MNHNS and SASEGT. V was shortened by 0 bases and J by 10 bases, with 13 bases between the two germline ends. Written as DNA, the CDR3 is TGTGCCAGCAGTGAAGCTCATCAGGGTTTGTCACCCCTCCACTTT. Its translation: CASSEAHQGLSPLHF.

As to this clonotype: A read error is likely, as this CDR3 ends without the conserved phenylalanine or tryptophan. The chain recombines TRBV30 with TRBJ2-7; D is unclear. The ends were cut back, 4 bases at V and 1 base at J, with 14 bases in the middle. Germline CDR1 is GTSNPN and CDR2 is SVGIG (reference sequence). This CDR3 spans 14 amino acids. Here the CDR3 DNA reads TGTGCCTGGAAGAGTCAGATGAAGTCCTACGAGCAGTACTAC. It specifies CAWKSQMKSYEQYY.